This is a list of T cell receptor beta chains from one sample in a study of blood T cell repertoires in COVID-19. Sequenced by immunoSEQ multiplex PCR; TCRdb stores in-frame clones only, minus some. Among around 180,000 clones listed, roughly 86% were seen once. Sequencing was carried out using peripheral blood. The receptors originated from a middle-aged man with active or convalescent COVID-19. Each CDR3 is given with its conserved first and last residue. A D gene is named only where the DNA matches it firmly.

v_gene	len	d_gene	j_gene	CDR3aa
TRBV12-3/TRBV12-4	11	-	TRBJ2-5	CATKRVETQYF
TRBV7-9	15	-	TRBJ2-7	CASSQTGHQGYEQYF
TRBV15	15	-	TRBJ1-5	CATSRAPDRTQPQHF
TRBV9	16	-	TRBJ1-2	CASSVAGAGKYYGYTF
TRBV5-1	16	TRBD1	TRBJ1-4	CASSPTSGQGNEKLFF
TRBV11-2	13	-	TRBJ1-2	CASRRGGDAGYTF
TRBV29-1	15	TRBD1	TRBJ2-4	CSVEDRDRARNIQYF
TRBV11-2	13	-	TRBJ2-1	CASSFEPGNEQFF
TRBV5-1	16	-	TRBJ1-4	CASSVQHRGIGEKLFF
TRBV19	17	-	TRBJ2-3	CASSIRPLGFSRDTQYF
TRBV2	11	TRBD1	TRBJ1-2	CASSTRDRGFF
TRBV7-9	11	-	TRBJ2-3	CASQGTDTQYF
TRBV6-2/TRBV6-3	16	TRBD2	TRBJ2-5	CASSYRTSGGVETQYF
TRBV12-3/TRBV12-4	13	TRBD1	TRBJ1-2	CASTQQGAYGYTF
TRBV23-1	18	-	TRBJ1-2	CASRLIECHRWAYYGYTF
TRBV5-1	13	-	TRBJ1-2	CASSLDRAYGYTF
TRBV6-1	14	-	TRBJ1-4	CASSDVLKAEKLFF
TRBV24-1	16	TRBD1	TRBJ1-2	CATSDPTAGTGYGYTF
TRBV7-9	14	TRBD1	TRBJ1-2	CASSPGTGVYGYTF
TRBV21-1	17	-	TRBJ2-3	CASTTSGTSSAGDTQYF
TRBV30	13	-	TRBJ2-1	CASRAGRYNEQFF
TRBV29-1	11	-	TRBJ1-4	CSVSINEKLFF
TRBV7-2	18	TRBD1	TRBJ2-3	CASSGEGTGRVFTDTQYF
TRBV9	12	-	TRBJ2-7	CASSVDSHEQYF
TRBV5-6	18	-	TRBJ1-6	CASRLSRTVSSYNSPLHF
TRBV6-4	15	-	TRBJ2-1	CASRQTRSRSNEQFF
TRBV5-1	14	-	TRBJ1-6	CASSLWGENSPLHF
TRBV9	14	-	TRBJ1-3	CASSVGHGGNTIYF
TRBV7-3	16	-	TRBJ2-1	CASGLWGLSSYNEQFF
TRBV4-3	15	-	TRBJ2-1	CASSYTSRVHNEQFF
TRBV7-9	15	-	TRBJ2-7	CASSNSGSSSREQYF
TRBV2	15	TRBD1	TRBJ1-3	CASSTGANSGNTIYF
TRBV7-2	12	-	TRBJ1-6	CASSLAPGPLHF
TRBV7-9	13	-	TRBJ1-2	CASSLGDSYGYTF
TRBV28	19	TRBD1	TRBJ1-5	CASSLWAGRTGGPKASQHF
TRBV27	13	-	TRBJ2-1	CASSLEGFNEQFF
TRBV2	19	TRBD2	TRBJ2-1	CASSDPYKLATDSYNEQFF
TRBV9	12	-	TRBJ1-2	CASSVSGYGYTF
TRBV5-1	15	-	TRBJ2-2	CASSLDSPNTGELFF
TRBV5-5	15	TRBD1	TRBJ1-6	CASSLTWDRSRPLHF
TRBV30	13	-	TRBJ1-6	CAWTRDFGSPLHF